The 8 T cell receptor beta chains given below trace back to one sample, sequenced in a study of Ad26.COV2.S vaccination and SARS-CoV-2 variants. Data came from immunoSEQ multiplex PCR; TCRdb stores just in-frame clones and leaves some out. The sample includes some 410,000 clones, roughly 90% of them seen just once. Treatment denoted: around 19 received Ad26.COV2.S at low or high dose, single or two shots; a few received placebo; per-sample allocation not given. Sampling was performed 63 days after the first vaccine or placebo injection. The sample consisted of peripheral blood, taken in a trial of Ad26.COV2.S vaccine versus placebo. These receptors were taken from a person between 18 and 59 years old who received the Ad26.COV2.S COVID-19 vaccine or a placebo.

The chain combines TRBV11-2 with TRBJ2-3; TRBD2 aligns across 12 bases. V lost 1 base, J lost 8 bases, and 4 bases stayed unmatched. Germline values: CDR1 SGHAT, CDR2 FQNNGV. The CDR3 runs 15 residues. CDR3 region: CASSLGLAGDGTQYF. The CDR3 nucleotides are TGTGCCAGCAGCTTAGGACTAGCGGGGGATGGTACGCAGTATTTT. The whole variable domain, filled in from reference TRBV11-2 and TRBJ2-3, reads EAGVAQSPRYKIIEKRQSVAFWCNPISGHATLYWYQQILGQGPKLLIQFQNNGVVDDSQLPKDRFSAERLKGVDSTLKIQPAKLEDSAVYLCASSLGLAGDGTQYFGPGTRLTVL.

V and J are TRBV18 and TRBJ2-2, with a tentative D call TRBD2 (6 bases). This CDR3 contains 16 residues. Germline CDR1 is KGHSH and CDR2 is LQKENI. V lost 1 base and J 0 bases, leaving 9 bases between the germline ends. CDR3 nucleotides: TGTGCCAGCTCACCACTACTAGCTACGAACACCGGGGAGCTGTTTTTT. Translation: CASSPLLATNTGELFF. The complete variable domain, with remaining parts taken from reference TRBV18 and TRBJ2-2, reads NAGVMQNPRHLVRRRGQEARLRCSPMKGHSHVYWYRQLPEEGLKFMVYLQKENIIDESGMPKERFSAEFPKEGPSILRIQQVVRGDSAAYFCASSPLLATNTGELFFGEGSRLTVL.

The CDR3 nucleotides read TGTGCCAGCAGTTTGGGTGATAGTTATTTTGGGGGGGGATACTCAGGCGAGCAGTACTTC. Its translation: CASSLGDSYFGGGYSGEQYF. The chain combines TRBV28 with TRBJ2-7; 7 bases agree with TRBD2. The CDR3 is 20 residues long. CDR1 is MDHEN and CDR2 is SYDVKM in the germline V gene. V shed 3 bases and J 6 bases; nucleotides not matched to a gene: 26.

This clone was found once. The chain is built from TRBV5-1 and TRBJ2-1; D could derive from TRBD1 or TRBD2 (5 bases each). Germline CDR1 and CDR2: SGHRS and YFSETQ. The CDR3 loop spans 14 amino acids. V was pared by 5 bases and J by 4 bases, with 13 bases between. In DNA form, the CDR3 reads TGCGCCAGCAGGTGGGACGGCTATTACAATGAGCAGTTCTTC. Its protein is CASRWDGYYNEQFF.

The chain employs TRBV10-1 and TRBJ1-5; D is unclear. V was clipped by 4 bases and J by 3 bases, with 13 bases between them. CDR1 and CDR2 from the germline V gene are WNHNN and SYGVQD (reference sequence). CDR3 length equals 15 residues. As DNA, the CDR3 is TGCGCCAGCAGTGTTACCGCCGTACCCAATCAGCCCCAGCATTTT. The encoded protein is CASSVTAVPNQPQHF.

J is TRBJ1-5 and V is TRBV10-3; the D gene is possibly TRBD1 (5 bases). The V end lost 6 bases, the J end lost 1 base, and 7 bases lay between the germline ends. Germline loops: CDR1 ENHRY, CDR2 SYGVKD. The CDR3 sequence is 13 residues long. CDR3 region: CAISRDSNQPQHF. The CDR3 nucleotides read TGTGCCATCAGCCGGGACAGCAATCAGCCCCAGCATTTT.

This sequence joins TRBV4-3 and TRBJ2-7; perhaps TRBD1 as D (5 bases). Germline assignment: CDR1 LGHNA and CDR2 YSLEER. The germline V and J ends were trimmed by 0 bases and 3 bases, with 9 bases remaining between them. The CDR3 has 14 residues. CDR3 residues: CASSQDIQGYEQYF. CDR3 coding DNA: TGCGCCAGCAGCCAAGATATCCAGGGCTACGAGCAGTACTTC.

The J gene is TRBJ2-1, the V gene TRBV6-2 or TRBV6-3, with D uncertain. Trimming took 2 bases from V and 9 from J, leaving 11 bases between them. The germline V gene encodes CDR1 MNHEY and CDR2 SVGEGT. The CDR3 loop spans 13 amino acids. CDR3 sequence (DNA): TGTGCCAGCAGTTACGGAACTCCTAGTGAGCAGTTCTTC. Translated: CASSYGTPSEQFF.